Listed below are T cell receptor beta chains from one sample, sequenced in a study of cytotoxic CD8 clonotypes in ibrutinib-treated CLL. Produced via immunoSEQ multiplex PCR; TCRdb's table is partial and in-frame only. The sample consists of about 140,000 clones, approximately 75% of them appearing once. Sequencing was performed on PBMCs, taken after 12 months of ibrutinib treatment. Receptors were obtained from a human donor with chronic lymphocytic leukemia. Each CDR3 is given with its conserved first and last residue. Each record gives: D gene, clone size, J gene, V gene, CDR3 DNA, CDR3 protein. The D gene is left open where the match is weak. Clone size, where shown, is once, few, many, or a class for clones that have expanded.

d_gene: NA
abundance: NA
j_gene: TRBJ2-4
v_gene: TRBV6-1
CDR3nt: TGTGCCAGCAGTCGGACAGAGGACATTCAGTACTTC
CDR3aa: CASSRTEDIQYF

d_gene: NA
abundance: NA
j_gene: TRBJ1-3
v_gene: TRBV2
CDR3nt: TGTGCCAGCAGCACGAACCCTAAAAACACCATATATTTT
CDR3aa: CASSTNPKNTIYF

d_gene: NA
abundance: NA
j_gene: TRBJ1-1
v_gene: TRBV11-1
CDR3nt: TGTGCCAGCAGCTTAGTGGCAGACGGCACTGAAGCTTTCTTT
CDR3aa: CASSLVADGTEAFF

d_gene: NA
abundance: NA
j_gene: TRBJ1-1
v_gene: TRBV4-2
CDR3nt: TGTGCCAGCATTCTGGAGGGAGGGGACATGAACACTGAAGCTTTCTTT
CDR3aa: CASILEGGDMNTEAFF

d_gene: TRBD2
abundance: few
j_gene: TRBJ2-7
v_gene: TRBV18
CDR3nt: TGTGCCAGCTCACCACCGGGGGGGAAAAGGGCCTACGAGCAGTACTTC
CDR3aa: CASSPPGGKRAYEQYF

d_gene: TRBD2
abundance: NA
j_gene: TRBJ2-5
v_gene: TRBV4-1
CDR3nt: TGCGCCAGCAGCCAAAGCGGGGGGCAAGAGACCCAGTACTTC
CDR3aa: CASSQSGGQETQYF

d_gene: NA
abundance: NA
j_gene: TRBJ1-4
v_gene: TRBV15
CDR3nt: TGTGCCACCAGCAGCTCAGGTGTTTCTAATGAAAAACTGTTTTTT
CDR3aa: CATSSSGVSNEKLFF

d_gene: TRBD1
abundance: NA
j_gene: TRBJ1-5
v_gene: TRBV23-1
CDR3nt: TGCGCCAGCACCCCCGGGACAGGGGACCGAGAGTCGCAGGATAGCAATCAGCCCCAGCATTTT
CDR3aa: CASTPGTGDRESQDSNQPQHF

d_gene: NA
abundance: NA
j_gene: TRBJ2-6
v_gene: TRBV4-1
CDR3nt: TGCGCCAGCAGCCCCCGGGGGTCACAAGGCTCTGGGGCCAACGTCCTGACTTTC
CDR3aa: CASSPRGSQGSGANVLTF

d_gene: NA
abundance: NA
j_gene: TRBJ1-1
v_gene: TRBV10-3
CDR3nt: TGTGCCATCTCCTACCAGGGTTCTGAAGCTTTCTTT
CDR3aa: CAISYQGSEAFF

d_gene: NA
abundance: few
j_gene: TRBJ1-5
v_gene: TRBV27
CDR3nt: TGTGCCAGCCGTAACACCCTGGGACAGCCCCAGCATTTT
CDR3aa: CASRNTLGQPQHF

d_gene: TRBD1
abundance: NA
j_gene: TRBJ2-7
v_gene: TRBV5-6
CDR3nt: TGTGCCAGCAGCTTGGAGCCGGGACAGGGGTACGAGCAGTACTTC
CDR3aa: CASSLEPGQGYEQYF

d_gene: NA
abundance: NA
j_gene: TRBJ2-3
v_gene: TRBV4-3
CDR3nt: TGCGCCAGCAGCCAAGGTATCACAGGGAGCACAGATACGCAGTATTTT
CDR3aa: CASSQGITGSTDTQYF

d_gene: NA
abundance: NA
j_gene: TRBJ2-5
v_gene: TRBV11-2
CDR3nt: TGTGCCAGCAGCTTAGTCCCAGAGACCCAGTACTTC
CDR3aa: CASSLVPETQYF